A selection of T cell receptor beta chains follows, all from one sample in a study of T cell repertoires in cytomegalovirus infection. MiXCR, applied by TCRdb to the reads, yields one record per CDR3 protein. The data contain over 40,000 distinct CDR3 sequences, 15% to 25% of them singletons. These TCRs are of unknown antigen specificity. Sample: CD8+ T cells from cultured PBMCs, taken from culture after CMV antigen stimulation. The receptor source for this set is a human donor in good health (CMV status not recorded). Some clones in this sample may be carry-over from other donors' samples. Each CDR3 is given with its conserved first and last residue. Each record gives: D gene, clone size, V gene, J gene, CDR3 DNA, CDR3 protein. The D gene is left open where the match is weak. Clone size is shown for a subset of rows, as once, few, many or a class of expanded clone.

D gene: TRBD2; clone size: NA; V gene: TRBV5-1; J gene: TRBJ2-1; CDR3 DNA: TGCGCCAGCAGCTTGTCACTAGCGGGGAACAATGAGCAGTTCTTC; CDR3 protein: CASSLSLAGNNEQFF
D gene: TRBD1; clone size: many; V gene: TRBV7-6; J gene: TRBJ1-4; CDR3 DNA: TGTGCCAGCAGCTTAGGGACAGGGGCAAGTGAAAAACTGTTTTTT; CDR3 protein: CASSLGTGASEKLFF
D gene: NA; clone size: NA; V gene: TRBV2; J gene: TRBJ2-2; CDR3 DNA: TGTGCCAGCCGGGAGTCGGTGTTCACCGAGGAGCTGTTTTTT; CDR3 protein: CASRESVFTEELFF
D gene: NA; clone size: many; V gene: TRBV11-3; J gene: TRBJ2-5; CDR3 DNA: TGTGCCAGCAGCTTAGGACTGTGGGGGGAAGAGACCCAGTACTTC; CDR3 protein: CASSLGLWGEETQYF
D gene: TRBD1; clone size: NA; V gene: TRBV27; J gene: TRBJ2-5; CDR3 DNA: TGTGCCAGCAGTCCCGGGACAGGGCGTGAGACCCAGTACTTC; CDR3 protein: CASSPGTGRETQYF
D gene: TRBD1; clone size: once; V gene: TRBV6-5; J gene: TRBJ1-1; CDR3 DNA: TGTGCCAGCATTAACGAGGCAGGGGGTATTTCTGAAGCTTTCTTT; CDR3 protein: CASINEAGGISEAFF
D gene: TRBD2; clone size: many; V gene: TRBV7-8; J gene: TRBJ2-5; CDR3 DNA: TGTGCCAGCAGCCTCAGACTAGCGGGCGCAGAGACCCAGTACTTC; CDR3 protein: CASSLRLAGAETQYF
D gene: NA; clone size: few; V gene: TRBV24-1; J gene: TRBJ2-2; CDR3 DNA: TGTGCCACCAGTGGTCCGGGAGTAACCGGGGAGCTGTTTTTT; CDR3 protein: CATSGPGVTGELFF
D gene: NA; clone size: few; V gene: TRBV5-1; J gene: TRBJ2-7; CDR3 DNA: TGCGCCAGCAGCTTGGAGTGGGCCTCCTACGAGCAGTACTTC; CDR3 protein: CASSLEWASYEQYF
D gene: NA; clone size: NA; V gene: TRBV12-3/TRBV12-4; J gene: TRBJ2-1; CDR3 DNA: TGTGCCAGCAGTTTTGGGTCTGAGCAGTTCTTC; CDR3 protein: CASSFGSEQFF
D gene: NA; clone size: NA; V gene: TRBV2; J gene: TRBJ1-5; CDR3 DNA: TGTGCCAGCAGTGGAGCAGGGTACCAGCCCCAGCATTTT; CDR3 protein: CASSGAGYQPQHF
D gene: NA; clone size: few; V gene: TRBV13; J gene: TRBJ2-5; CDR3 DNA: TGTGCCAGCAGCTCCGTGGGGGGCCTAGAGGGAAAGACCCAGTACTTC; CDR3 protein: CASSSVGGLEGKTQYF
D gene: TRBD1; clone size: few; V gene: TRBV28; J gene: TRBJ2-3; CDR3 DNA: TGTGCCAGCAGTTTAGGGGGGACAGGGGGCACAGATACGCAGTATTTT; CDR3 protein: CASSLGGTGGTDTQYF
D gene: TRBD2; clone size: NA; V gene: TRBV5-1; J gene: TRBJ2-1; CDR3 DNA: TGCGCCAGCAGCGTGACTAGCGGGAGTGGGGAGCAGTTCTTC; CDR3 protein: CASSVTSGSGEQFF
D gene: NA; clone size: many; V gene: TRBV7-9; J gene: TRBJ2-1; CDR3 DNA: TGTGCCAGCAGCTTAGTAGGAGGGAATGAGCAGTTCTTC; CDR3 protein: CASSLVGGNEQFF
D gene: NA; clone size: NA; V gene: TRBV27; J gene: TRBJ2-2; CDR3 DNA: TGTGCCAGCGACCCGACGGGGGAGCTGTTTTTT; CDR3 protein: CASDPTGELFF
D gene: NA; clone size: few; V gene: TRBV30; J gene: TRBJ1-1; CDR3 DNA: TGTGCCTGGACTGTCTCATTGACAGAGAACACTGAAGCTTTCTTT; CDR3 protein: CAWTVSLTENTEAFF
D gene: NA; clone size: few; V gene: TRBV12-5; J gene: TRBJ1-4; CDR3 DNA: TGTGCTAGTGGCCATTCCGGGACACTTAATGAAAAACTGTTTTTT; CDR3 protein: CASGHSGTLNEKLFF
D gene: NA; clone size: NA; V gene: TRBV27; J gene: TRBJ2-3; CDR3 DNA: TGTGCCAGCAGTTTAAGCCCTAGCTACACAGATACGCAGTATTTT; CDR3 protein: CASSLSPSYTDTQYF
D gene: NA; clone size: many; V gene: TRBV4-3; J gene: TRBJ1-1; CDR3 DNA: TGCGCCAGCAGCCAACTAGGGACTGAAGCTTTCTTT; CDR3 protein: CASSQLGTEAFF
D gene: NA; clone size: NA; V gene: TRBV19; J gene: TRBJ2-7; CDR3 DNA: TGTGCCAGTAGTAGGGGGGCGCAGTACGAGCAGTACTTC; CDR3 protein: CASSRGAQYEQYF
D gene: NA; clone size: few; V gene: TRBV27; J gene: TRBJ2-2; CDR3 DNA: TGTGCCAGCAAACTGGATTCCCAACCCTACACCGGGGAGCTGTTTTTT; CDR3 protein: CASKLDSQPYTGELFF
D gene: TRBD1; clone size: NA; V gene: TRBV27; J gene: TRBJ2-4; CDR3 DNA: TGTGCCAGCTGGGACAGAAACATTCAGTACTTC; CDR3 protein: CASWDRNIQYF
D gene: TRBD2; clone size: many; V gene: TRBV7-8; J gene: TRBJ2-3; CDR3 DNA: TGTGCCAGCAGCTTATTTCTGGGGGGACTAGCGGGGGCGGTGCCGGGCACAGATACGCAGTATTTT; CDR3 protein: CASSLFLGGLAGAVPGTDTQYF
D gene: NA; clone size: many; V gene: TRBV10-3; J gene: TRBJ1-6; CDR3 DNA: TGTGCCATCAGTGAAGTCAGTCCAGAGAATTCACCCCTCCACTTT; CDR3 protein: CAISEVSPENSPLHF
D gene: TRBD2; clone size: NA; V gene: TRBV20-1; J gene: TRBJ2-3; CDR3 DNA: TGCAGTGCTATGGAAGCGGGAGTATCCACAGATACGCAGTATTTT; CDR3 protein: CSAMEAGVSTDTQYF
D gene: NA; clone size: once; V gene: TRBV20-1; J gene: TRBJ2-3; CDR3 DNA: TGCAGTGCCCCTTTGGGGGGCCTAGATACGCAGTATTTT; CDR3 protein: CSAPLGGLDTQYF
D gene: TRBD1; clone size: NA; V gene: TRBV7-9; J gene: TRBJ1-3; CDR3 DNA: TGTGCCAGCAGCGACAGGGGTTCGGGAAACACCATATATTTT; CDR3 protein: CASSDRGSGNTIYF
D gene: TRBD1; clone size: few; V gene: TRBV12-3/TRBV12-4; J gene: TRBJ1-2; CDR3 DNA: TGTGCCAGCAGTCCCCCGACAGGGGAGTTCTATGGCTACACCTTC; CDR3 protein: CASSPPTGEFYGYTF
D gene: NA; clone size: NA; V gene: TRBV7-9; J gene: TRBJ1-5; CDR3 DNA: TGTGCCAGCAGCTTAGTCAGGGGTCCCTATAGCAATCAGCCCCAGCATTTT; CDR3 protein: CASSLVRGPYSNQPQHF
D gene: TRBD2; clone size: NA; V gene: TRBV20-1; J gene: TRBJ2-1; CDR3 DNA: TGCAGTGCTCAAGGGACTAGCGGGAGGATCTCCTACAATGAGCAGTTCTTC; CDR3 protein: CSAQGTSGRISYNEQFF
D gene: NA; clone size: many; V gene: TRBV5-8; J gene: TRBJ2-3; CDR3 DNA: TGTGCCAGCAGCTTGTATGAAGGGTGGGATACGCAGTATTTT; CDR3 protein: CASSLYEGWDTQYF
D gene: TRBD1; clone size: many; V gene: TRBV27; J gene: TRBJ1-1; CDR3 DNA: TGTGCCAGCAGTTTATCAAACAGGGGAGACACTGAAGCTTTCTTT; CDR3 protein: CASSLSNRGDTEAFF
D gene: NA; clone size: many; V gene: TRBV7-9; J gene: TRBJ2-5; CDR3 DNA: TGTGCCAGCAGCCCGGCCGGGCACCAAGAGACCCAGTACTTC; CDR3 protein: CASSPAGHQETQYF
D gene: TRBD1; clone size: many; V gene: TRBV29-1; J gene: TRBJ1-4; CDR3 DNA: TGCAGCGTTGAAGATCAAGAAGGACAGGGGGTCGGGCAACTGTTTTTT; CDR3 protein: CSVEDQEGQGVGQLFF
D gene: TRBD1; clone size: NA; V gene: TRBV7-9; J gene: TRBJ2-7; CDR3 DNA: TGTGCCAGCAGCTCAGGGGGACAGGGGATTAGCTCCTACGAGCAGTACTTC; CDR3 protein: CASSSGGQGISSYEQYF
D gene: NA; clone size: NA; V gene: TRBV24-1; J gene: TRBJ2-6; CDR3 DNA: TGTGCCACCAGGGAAACCGTCTACGAACTCTCTGGGGCCAACGTCCTGACTTTC; CDR3 protein: CATRETVYELSGANVLTF
D gene: NA; clone size: many; V gene: TRBV18; J gene: TRBJ2-3; CDR3 DNA: TGTGCCAGCTCCTTGGAGGGGCGCGGCTTAGGAGATACGCAGTATTTT; CDR3 protein: CASSLEGRGLGDTQYF
D gene: TRBD1; clone size: few; V gene: TRBV6-2/TRBV6-3; J gene: TRBJ2-5; CDR3 DNA: TGTGCCAGCAGTTACATTTCCGGGACAGGGAGCGAAGAGACCCAGTACTTC; CDR3 protein: CASSYISGTGSEETQYF
D gene: TRBD2; clone size: NA; V gene: TRBV15; J gene: TRBJ2-2; CDR3 DNA: TGTGCCACCAGCAGAGATTCGGGAGGAGACACCGGGGAGCTGTTTTTT; CDR3 protein: CATSRDSGGDTGELFF
D gene: TRBD1; clone size: NA; V gene: TRBV23-1; J gene: TRBJ1-1; CDR3 DNA: TGCGCCAGCAGCAGGGGGCACACTGAAGCTTTCTTT; CDR3 protein: CASSRGHTEAFF
D gene: NA; clone size: few; V gene: TRBV6-2/TRBV6-3; J gene: TRBJ1-5; CDR3 DNA: TGTGCCAGCAGTTACGAGGGGGTGAGCAATCAGCCCCAGCATTTT; CDR3 protein: CASSYEGVSNQPQHF
D gene: NA; clone size: NA; V gene: TRBV14; J gene: TRBJ1-4; CDR3 DNA: TGTGCCAGCTGCCAATTTGGGGGAGGCTCTAATGAAAAACTGTTTTTT; CDR3 protein: CASCQFGGGSNEKLFF
D gene: TRBD1; clone size: many; V gene: TRBV7-8; J gene: TRBJ2-7; CDR3 DNA: TGTGCCAGCAGCTCCCGGGACAGGGATGGTCACGAGCAGTACTTC; CDR3 protein: CASSSRDRDGHEQYF
D gene: TRBD1; clone size: many; V gene: TRBV7-6; J gene: TRBJ1-1; CDR3 DNA: TGTGCCAGCAGCTTGGGGACAGGGGTAAGAATGAACACTGAAGCTTTCTTT; CDR3 protein: CASSLGTGVRMNTEAFF
D gene: NA; clone size: many; V gene: TRBV5-4; J gene: TRBJ2-3; CDR3 DNA: TGTGCCAGCAGTGGGGGCGGGAGTCAAACAGATACGCAGTATTTT; CDR3 protein: CASSGGGSQTDTQYF
D gene: NA; clone size: few; V gene: TRBV14; J gene: TRBJ2-1; CDR3 DNA: TGTGCCAGCAGCCCTAAGGTTGGCCTCTACAATGAGCAGTTCTTC; CDR3 protein: CASSPKVGLYNEQFF
D gene: NA; clone size: many; V gene: TRBV7-8; J gene: TRBJ2-2; CDR3 DNA: TGTGCCAGCAGCTTGAAACCACAGTCGGTCGGGGAGCTGTTTTTT; CDR3 protein: CASSLKPQSVGELFF
D gene: NA; clone size: NA; V gene: TRBV2; J gene: TRBJ1-5; CDR3 DNA: TGTGCCAGCAGTGTTTTAGGGGATAGCAATCAGCCCCAGCATTTT; CDR3 protein: CASSVLGDSNQPQHF
D gene: NA; clone size: NA; V gene: TRBV15; J gene: TRBJ1-4; CDR3 DNA: TGTGCCACCAGCAGAGAGGAAACAGGGCGAGAAAAACTGTTTTTT; CDR3 protein: CATSREETGREKLFF
D gene: TRBD2; clone size: many; V gene: TRBV10-3; J gene: TRBJ2-3; CDR3 DNA: TGTGCCATCAGTGCCCGGACTAGCGGGAGCCAATTCGTGGATACGCAGTATTTT; CDR3 protein: CAISARTSGSQFVDTQYF
D gene: TRBD1; clone size: few; V gene: TRBV5-5; J gene: TRBJ1-5; CDR3 DNA: TGTGCCAGCAGCTCATCACGAAGGGACAGGTTCAATCAGCCCCAGCATTTT; CDR3 protein: CASSSSRRDRFNQPQHF
D gene: NA; clone size: NA; V gene: TRBV25-1; J gene: TRBJ1-1; CDR3 DNA: TGTGCCAGCAGTGAAGTCGGAGTGAACACTGAAGCTTTCTTT; CDR3 protein: CASSEVGVNTEAFF
D gene: NA; clone size: NA; V gene: TRBV19; J gene: TRBJ2-7; CDR3 DNA: TGTGCCAGTAGTATTGGGCCCCGCTCCTCCTACGAGCAGTACTTC; CDR3 protein: CASSIGPRSSYEQYF
D gene: NA; clone size: few; V gene: TRBV7-9; J gene: TRBJ2-1; CDR3 DNA: TGTGCCAGCAGCCCAACAGGGTACAATGAGCAGTTCTTC; CDR3 protein: CASSPTGYNEQFF